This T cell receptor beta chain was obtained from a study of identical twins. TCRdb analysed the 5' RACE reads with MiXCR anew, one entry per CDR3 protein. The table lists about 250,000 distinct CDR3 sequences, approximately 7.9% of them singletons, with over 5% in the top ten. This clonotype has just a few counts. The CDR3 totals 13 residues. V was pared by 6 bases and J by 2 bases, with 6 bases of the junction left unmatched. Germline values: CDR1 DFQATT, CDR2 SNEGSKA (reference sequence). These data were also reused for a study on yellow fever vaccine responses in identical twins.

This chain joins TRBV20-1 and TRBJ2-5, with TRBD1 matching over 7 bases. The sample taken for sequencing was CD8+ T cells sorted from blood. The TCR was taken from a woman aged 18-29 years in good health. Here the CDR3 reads CSADLQGQETQYF. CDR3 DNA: TGCAGTGCAGACTTACAGGGGCAAGAGACCCAGTACTTC.